Listed below are T cell receptor beta chains from one sample, sequenced in a study of shared clonotypes between healthy human individuals. Libraries were prepared by immunoSEQ multiplex PCR; TCRdb keeps only in-frame clonotypes and omits some of them. The table includes 560,000 or so clones, approximately 96% detected once. The specimen sequenced was naive CD8+ T cells sorted from blood. The receptors here all came from a woman aged 25-40 years in good health. Each CDR3 is given with its conserved first and last residue. Each record gives: J gene, D gene, V gene, CDR3 DNA, CDR3 protein. A D gene is named only where the DNA matches it firmly.

j_call: TRBJ1-5; d_call: TRBD1; v_call: TRBV6-1; cdr3_nt: TGTGCCAGCAGTGAGGGACAGGGTTCACCCCAGCCCCAGCATTTT; cdr3_aa: CASSEGQGSPQPQHF
j_call: TRBJ1-5; d_call: TRBD1; v_call: TRBV28; cdr3_nt: TGTGCCAGCAGCGAAGAAACAGGGGAACAGCCCCAGCATTTT; cdr3_aa: CASSEETGEQPQHF
j_call: TRBJ2-2; d_call: TRBD2; v_call: TRBV6-5; cdr3_nt: TGTGCCAGCAGTTTAGCGGGAGGGAACACCGGGGAGCTGTTTTTT; cdr3_aa: CASSLAGGNTGELFF
j_call: TRBJ1-1; d_call: .; v_call: TRBV4-1; cdr3_nt: TGCGCCAGCAGCCAAGACGACGCTTGGACTGAAGCTTTCTTT; cdr3_aa: CASSQDDAWTEAFF
j_call: TRBJ1-5; d_call: TRBD1; v_call: TRBV27; cdr3_nt: TGTGCCAGCGCGGGGACAGTCAATCAGCCCCAGCATTTT; cdr3_aa: CASAGTVNQPQHF
j_call: TRBJ1-1; d_call: .; v_call: TRBV13; cdr3_nt: TGTGCCAGCAGCTCAGCGAACCAACTCCCGATATCGGCTTTCTTT; cdr3_aa: CASSSANQLPISAFF
j_call: TRBJ2-7; d_call: .; v_call: TRBV14; cdr3_nt: TGTGCCAGCAGCCAAGATTACAGCGAGAGCTCCTACGAGCAGTACTTC; cdr3_aa: CASSQDYSESSYEQYF
j_call: TRBJ2-1; d_call: .; v_call: TRBV28; cdr3_nt: TGTGCCAGCAGTGCGATTTTAGGCTCCTACAATGAGCAGTTCTTC; cdr3_aa: CASSAILGSYNEQFF
j_call: TRBJ1-5; d_call: .; v_call: TRBV28; cdr3_nt: TGTGCCAGCAGTAAGGGCCCGCCGCCCATCAATCAGCCCCAGCATTTT; cdr3_aa: CASSKGPPPINQPQHF
j_call: TRBJ2-1; d_call: .; v_call: TRBV18; cdr3_nt: TGTGCCAGCTCACCGAGCGGCAGCTCCTACAATGAGCAGTTCTTC; cdr3_aa: CASSPSGSSYNEQFF